This TCR beta chain was sequenced for a study of T cells in Graves' hyperthyroidism and ophthalmopathy. There were TCR beta CDR3 regions amplified from RNA transcripts. First-round RT-PCR of the TCR CDR3 relied on the HTBI primer set. TCRdb re-analysed the multiplex PCR reads in MiXCR, keeping a single row per CDR3 protein. The data contain approximately 560,000 distinct CDR3 sequences, roughly 46% of them singletons. V was pared by 3 bases and J by 1 base, with 12 bases between. Germline CDR1 is LNHNV and CDR2 is YYDKDF (reference sequence). The CDR3 is 15 amino acids. Material for sequencing was peripheral blood or thyroid tissue (not recorded which). This clonotype was obtained from a woman in her late teens or twenties with Graves' hyperthyroidism. This rearrangement joins TRBV15 to TRBJ1-2; the D gene is possibly TRBD1 (6 bases). The CDR3 protein is CATSSPGEGNYGYTF. CDR3 DNA: TGTGCCACCAGCAGCCCAGGGGAGGGTAACTATGGCTACACCTTC.